This T cell receptor beta chain originates from a study of blood T cell repertoires in COVID-19. Across the whole study: The analysed material was cDNA or gDNA that came from T cells, B-cell-depleted T cells, or PBMCs.

Losses at the gene ends were 3 bases for V and 7 bases for J; bases not matched to a gene: 6. Per germline, CDR1 KGHSH and CDR2 LQKENI. The CDR3 totals 14 residues. Profiling relied on immunoSEQ multiplex PCR, and the TCRdb table lists in-frame clones only, not all of them. The sample yields about 97,000 clones, around nine tenths seen once. The source is a human donor in a cohort sampled during active COVID-19. V usage is TRBV18 and J usage is TRBJ1-1; 9 bases are a match to TRBD1. The sample was peripheral blood. The CDR3 region is CASSPGQGMGEAFF. In DNA form, the CDR3 reads TGTGCCAGCTCACCCGGACAGGGGATGGGTGAAGCTTTCTTT.